The subject of this entry is one T cell receptor beta chain. The time point was: pre-treatment sample, taken before nivolumab and TIL therapy. The sample comes from a study of TIL therapy for anti-PD-1-resistant metastatic lung cancer. Across the whole study: Patients then received nivolumab; progressors got lymphodepletion, TIL and IL-2.

The immunoSEQ assay was v3. Assay used: immunoSEQ multiplex PCR; TCRdb lists only in-frame clones, some missing. This sample has about 55,000 clones, with 75% to 85% found just once. This TCR was recovered from a person aged 25 to 80 with non-small cell lung cancer. This material consisted of blood, taken at baseline.

The CDR3: CASSYSLYEQYF. CDR3 coding DNA: TGTGCCAGCAGTTACTCCCTCTACGAGCAGTACTTC. The chain carries TRBV6-6 and TRBJ2-7, with unresolved D. V shed 0 bases and J shed 3 bases, with 3 bases lying between them. The germline CDR1 and CDR2 sequences are MNHNY and SVGAGI (reference sequence). The CDR3 is 12 amino acids.